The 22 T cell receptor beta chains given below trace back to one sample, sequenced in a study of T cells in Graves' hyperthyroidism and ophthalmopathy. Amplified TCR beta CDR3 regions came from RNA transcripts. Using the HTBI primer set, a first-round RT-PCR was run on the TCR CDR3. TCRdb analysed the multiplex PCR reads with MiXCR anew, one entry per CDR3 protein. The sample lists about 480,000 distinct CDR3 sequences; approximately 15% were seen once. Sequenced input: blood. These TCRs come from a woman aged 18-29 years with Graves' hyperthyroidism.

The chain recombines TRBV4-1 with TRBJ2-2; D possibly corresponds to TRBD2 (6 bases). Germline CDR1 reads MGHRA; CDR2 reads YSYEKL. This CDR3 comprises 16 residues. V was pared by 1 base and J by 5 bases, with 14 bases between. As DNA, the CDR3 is TGCGCCAGCAGCCAAGCGGGACTGGATCGTACCGGGGAGCTGTTTTTT. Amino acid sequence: CASSQAGLDRTGELFF.

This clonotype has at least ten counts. CDR3 DNA: TGTGCCAGCAGCCCTCGGTCAGCGGGGGGGGCATACGAGCAGTACTTC. Translating gives CASSPRSAGGAYEQYF. The chain carries TRBV12-3 or TRBV12-4 and TRBJ2-7, with 10 bases fitting TRBD2. The CDR3 has 16 residues. Trimming at V came to 6 bases and at J to 4 bases, leaving 12 bases not matched to a gene.

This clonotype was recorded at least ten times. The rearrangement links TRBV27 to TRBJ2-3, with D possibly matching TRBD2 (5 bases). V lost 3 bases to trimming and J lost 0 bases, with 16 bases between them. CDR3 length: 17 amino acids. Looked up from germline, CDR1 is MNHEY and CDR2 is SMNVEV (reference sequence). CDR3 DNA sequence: TGTGCCAGCAGTTTTATACCTATAAGCGGTAGCACAGATACGCAGTATTTT. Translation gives CASSFIPISGSTDTQYF.

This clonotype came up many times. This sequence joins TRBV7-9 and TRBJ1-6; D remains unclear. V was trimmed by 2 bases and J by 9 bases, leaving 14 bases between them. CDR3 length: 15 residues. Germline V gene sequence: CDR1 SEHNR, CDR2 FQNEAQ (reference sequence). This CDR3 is CASSLRADRGSPLHF. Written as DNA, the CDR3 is TGTGCCAGCAGCTTACGGGCCGACCGTGGTTCACCCCTCCACTTT.

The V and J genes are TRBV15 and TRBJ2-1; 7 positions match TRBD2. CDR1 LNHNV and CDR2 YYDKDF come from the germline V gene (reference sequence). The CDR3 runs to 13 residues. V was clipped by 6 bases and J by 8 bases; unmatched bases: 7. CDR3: CATRLGREHEQFF. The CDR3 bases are TGTGCCACCAGACTGGGGCGGGAGCATGAGCAGTTCTTC.

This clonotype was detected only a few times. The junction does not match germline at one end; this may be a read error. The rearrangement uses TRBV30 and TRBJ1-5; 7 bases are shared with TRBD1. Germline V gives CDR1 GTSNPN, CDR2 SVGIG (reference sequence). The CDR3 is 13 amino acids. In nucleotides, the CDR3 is TGTGCCTGGAAGGGGGACAGCAATCAGCCCCAGCGTTTT. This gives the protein CAWKGDSNQPQRF.

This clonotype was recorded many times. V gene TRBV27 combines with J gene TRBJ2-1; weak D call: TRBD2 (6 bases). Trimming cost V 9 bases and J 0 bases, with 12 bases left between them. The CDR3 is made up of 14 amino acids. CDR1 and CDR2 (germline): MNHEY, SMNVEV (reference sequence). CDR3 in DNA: TGTGCCAGTGCTAGCGTTCGCTCCTACAATGAGCAGTTCTTC. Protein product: CASASVRSYNEQFF.

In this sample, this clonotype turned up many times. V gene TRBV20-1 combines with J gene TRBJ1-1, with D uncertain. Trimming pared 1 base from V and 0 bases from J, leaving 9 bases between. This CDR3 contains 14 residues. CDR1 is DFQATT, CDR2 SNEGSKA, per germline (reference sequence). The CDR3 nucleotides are TGCAGTGCTAGAGTGGCGCGAATGAACACTGAAGCTTTCTTT. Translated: CSARVARMNTEAFF.

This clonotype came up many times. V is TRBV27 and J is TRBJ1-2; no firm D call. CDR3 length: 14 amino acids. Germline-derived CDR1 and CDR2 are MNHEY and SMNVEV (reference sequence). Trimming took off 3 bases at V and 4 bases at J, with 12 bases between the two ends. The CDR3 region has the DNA TGTGCCAGCAGTTTGGCATCCGAGGGCTATGGCTACACCTTC. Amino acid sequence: CASSLASEGYGYTF.

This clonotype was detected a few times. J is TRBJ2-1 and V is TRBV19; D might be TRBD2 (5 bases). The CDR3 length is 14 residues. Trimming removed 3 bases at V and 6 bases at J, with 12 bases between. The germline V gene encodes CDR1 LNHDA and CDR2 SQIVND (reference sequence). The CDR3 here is CASSIGEGFNEQFF. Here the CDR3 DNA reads TGTGCCAGTAGTATCGGGGAAGGGTTCAATGAGCAGTTCTTC.

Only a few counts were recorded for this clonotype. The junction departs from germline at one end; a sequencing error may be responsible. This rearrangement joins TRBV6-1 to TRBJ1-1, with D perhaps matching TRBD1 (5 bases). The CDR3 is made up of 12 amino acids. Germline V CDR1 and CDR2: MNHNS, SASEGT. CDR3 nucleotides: TGTGCCGGCAGTCCTCGGGACGGTGAAGCTTTCTTT. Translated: CAGSPRDGEAFF.

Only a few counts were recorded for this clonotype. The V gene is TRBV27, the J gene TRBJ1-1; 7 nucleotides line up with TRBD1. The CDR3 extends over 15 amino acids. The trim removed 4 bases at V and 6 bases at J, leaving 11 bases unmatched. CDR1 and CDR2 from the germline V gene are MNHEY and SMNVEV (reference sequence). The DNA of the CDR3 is TGTGCCAGCAGTTCCGGACAGGTGGGGCCGGCTGAAGCTTTCTTT. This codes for CASSSGQVGPAEAFF.

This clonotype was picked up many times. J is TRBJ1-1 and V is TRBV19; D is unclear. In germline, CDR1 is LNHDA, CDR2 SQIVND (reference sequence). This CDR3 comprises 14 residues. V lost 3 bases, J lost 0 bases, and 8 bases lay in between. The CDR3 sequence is CASSIQVLNTEAFF. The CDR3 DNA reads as TGTGCCAGTAGTATTCAGGTTTTGAACACTGAAGCTTTCTTT. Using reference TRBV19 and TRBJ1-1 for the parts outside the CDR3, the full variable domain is DGGITQSPKYLFRKEGQNVTLSCEQNLNHDAMYWYRQDPGQGLRLIYYSQIVNDFQKGDIAEGYSVSREKKESFPLTVTSAQKNPTAFYLCASSIQVLNTEAFFGQGTRLTVV.

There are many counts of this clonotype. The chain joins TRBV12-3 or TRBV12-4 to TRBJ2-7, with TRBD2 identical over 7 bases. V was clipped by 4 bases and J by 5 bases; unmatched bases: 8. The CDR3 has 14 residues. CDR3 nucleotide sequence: TGTGCCAGCAGTTCAGGCGGGAGTCCCCACGAGCAGTACTTC. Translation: CASSSGGSPHEQYF.

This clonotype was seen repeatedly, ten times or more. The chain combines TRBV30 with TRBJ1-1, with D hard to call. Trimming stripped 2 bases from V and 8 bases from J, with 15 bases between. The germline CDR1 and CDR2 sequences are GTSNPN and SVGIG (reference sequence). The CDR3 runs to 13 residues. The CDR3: CAWSSELPGEAFF. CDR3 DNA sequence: TGTGCCTGGAGTTCCGAGTTACCAGGCGAAGCTTTCTTT.

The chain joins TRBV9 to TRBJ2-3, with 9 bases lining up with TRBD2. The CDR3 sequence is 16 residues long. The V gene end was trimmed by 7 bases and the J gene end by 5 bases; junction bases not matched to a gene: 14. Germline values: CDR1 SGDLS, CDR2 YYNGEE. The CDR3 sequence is CASGPSGTSYLDTQYF. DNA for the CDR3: TGTGCCAGCGGCCCCTCCGGGACTAGCTATTTAGATACGCAGTATTTT. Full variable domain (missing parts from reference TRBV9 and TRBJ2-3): DSGVTQTPKHLITATGQRVTLRCSPRSGDLSVYWYQQSLDQGLQFLIQYYNGEERAKGNILERFSAQQFPDLHSELNLSSLELGDSALYFCASGPSGTSYLDTQYFGPGTRLTVL.

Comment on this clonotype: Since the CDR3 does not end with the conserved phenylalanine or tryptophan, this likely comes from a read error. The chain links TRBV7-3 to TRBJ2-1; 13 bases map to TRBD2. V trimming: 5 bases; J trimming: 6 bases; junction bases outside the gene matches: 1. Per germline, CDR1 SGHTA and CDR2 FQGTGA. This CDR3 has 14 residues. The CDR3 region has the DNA TGTGCCAGCAGCCGACTAGCGGGGGGCAATGAGCAGTTCGTC. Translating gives CASSRLAGGNEQFV.

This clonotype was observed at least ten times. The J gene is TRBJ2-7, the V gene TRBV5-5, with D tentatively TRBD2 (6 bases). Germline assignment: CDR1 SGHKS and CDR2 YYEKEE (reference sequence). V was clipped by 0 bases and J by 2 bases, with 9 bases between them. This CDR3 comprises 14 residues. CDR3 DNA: TGTGCCAGCAGCTTGGCCGCGGGGACCTACGAGCAGTACTTC. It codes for CASSLAAGTYEQYF.

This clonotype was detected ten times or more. The CDR3 loop is CATSPRLGSEAFF. The DNA for the CDR3 is TGTGCCACCAGTCCCAGGTTGGGTTCCGAAGCTTTCTTT. The chain joins TRBV24-1 to TRBJ1-1; no clear D. This CDR3 contains 13 residues. CDR1 KGHDR and CDR2 SFDVKD come from the germline V gene. The germline V and J ends were trimmed by 6 bases and 8 bases, with 15 bases remaining between them.

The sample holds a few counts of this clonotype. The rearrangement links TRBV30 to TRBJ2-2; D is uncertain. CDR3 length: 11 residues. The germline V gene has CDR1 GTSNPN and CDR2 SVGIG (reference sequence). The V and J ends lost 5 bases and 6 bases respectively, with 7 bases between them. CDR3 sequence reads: CAWGFSGELFF. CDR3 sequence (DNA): TGTGCCTGGGGTTTTTCCGGGGAGCTGTTTTTT.

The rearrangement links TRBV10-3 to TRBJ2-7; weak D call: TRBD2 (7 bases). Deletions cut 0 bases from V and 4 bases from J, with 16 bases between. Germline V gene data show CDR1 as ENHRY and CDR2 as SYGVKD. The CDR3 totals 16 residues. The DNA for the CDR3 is TGTGCCATCAGTGAGTCTGGGGGGGGGGCGAGTTACGAGCAGTACTTC. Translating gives CAISESGGGASYEQYF.

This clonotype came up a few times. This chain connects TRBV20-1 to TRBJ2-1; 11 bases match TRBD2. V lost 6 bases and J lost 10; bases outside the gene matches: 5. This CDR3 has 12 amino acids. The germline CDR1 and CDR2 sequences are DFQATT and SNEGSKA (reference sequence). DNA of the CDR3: TGCAGTGCCCCTAGCGGGAGGCCGGAGCAGTTCTTC. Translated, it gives CSAPSGRPEQFF.